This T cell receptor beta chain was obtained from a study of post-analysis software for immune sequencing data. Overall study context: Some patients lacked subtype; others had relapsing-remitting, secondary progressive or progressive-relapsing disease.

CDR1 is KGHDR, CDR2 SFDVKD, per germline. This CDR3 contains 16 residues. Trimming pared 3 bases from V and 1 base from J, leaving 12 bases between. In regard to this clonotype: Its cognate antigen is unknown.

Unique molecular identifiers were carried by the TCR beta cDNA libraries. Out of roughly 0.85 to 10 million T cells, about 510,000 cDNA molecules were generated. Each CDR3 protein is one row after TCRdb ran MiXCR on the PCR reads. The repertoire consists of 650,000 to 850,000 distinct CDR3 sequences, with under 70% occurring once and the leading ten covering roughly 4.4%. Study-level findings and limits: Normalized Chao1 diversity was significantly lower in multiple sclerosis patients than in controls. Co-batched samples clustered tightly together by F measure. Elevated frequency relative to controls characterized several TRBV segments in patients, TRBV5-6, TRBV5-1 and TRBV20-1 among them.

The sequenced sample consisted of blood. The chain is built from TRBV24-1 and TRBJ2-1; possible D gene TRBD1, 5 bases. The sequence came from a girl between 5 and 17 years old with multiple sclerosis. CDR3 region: CATSDSGARSYNEQFF. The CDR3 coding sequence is TGTGCCACCAGTGATAGTGGGGCGAGGTCCTACAATGAGCAGTTCTTC.